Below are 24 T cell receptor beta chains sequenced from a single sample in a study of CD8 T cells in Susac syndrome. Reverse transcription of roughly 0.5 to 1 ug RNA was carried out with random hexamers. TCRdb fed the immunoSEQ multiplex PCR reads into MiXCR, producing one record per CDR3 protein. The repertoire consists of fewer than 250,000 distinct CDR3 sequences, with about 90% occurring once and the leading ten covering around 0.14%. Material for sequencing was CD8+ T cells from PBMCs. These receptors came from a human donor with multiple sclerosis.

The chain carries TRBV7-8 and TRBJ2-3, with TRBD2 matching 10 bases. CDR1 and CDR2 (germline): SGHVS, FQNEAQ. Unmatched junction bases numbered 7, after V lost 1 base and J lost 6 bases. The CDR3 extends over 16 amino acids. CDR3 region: CASSLGLAGASDTQYF. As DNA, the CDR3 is TGTGCCAGCAGCTTAGGGCTAGCGGGAGCCTCGGATACGCAGTATTTT.

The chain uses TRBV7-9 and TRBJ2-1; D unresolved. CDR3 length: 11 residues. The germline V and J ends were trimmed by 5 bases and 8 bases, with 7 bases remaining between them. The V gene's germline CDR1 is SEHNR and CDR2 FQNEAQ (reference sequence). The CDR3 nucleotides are TGTGCCAGCAGCGAAGGTGATGAGCAGTTCTTC. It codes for CASSEGDEQFF. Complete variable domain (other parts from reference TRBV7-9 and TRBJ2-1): DTGVSQNPRHKITKRGQNVTFRCDPISEHNRLYWYRQTLGQGPEFLTYFQNEAQLEKSRLLSDRFSAERPKGSFSTLEIQRTEQGDSAMYLCASSEGDEQFFGPGTRLTVL.

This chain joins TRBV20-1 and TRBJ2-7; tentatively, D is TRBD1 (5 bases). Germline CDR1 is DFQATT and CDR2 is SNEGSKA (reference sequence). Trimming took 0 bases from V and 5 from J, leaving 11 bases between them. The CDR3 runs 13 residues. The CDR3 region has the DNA TGCAGTGCTAGAGATCGGCAGGGCCACGAGCAGTACTTC. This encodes CSARDRQGHEQYF.

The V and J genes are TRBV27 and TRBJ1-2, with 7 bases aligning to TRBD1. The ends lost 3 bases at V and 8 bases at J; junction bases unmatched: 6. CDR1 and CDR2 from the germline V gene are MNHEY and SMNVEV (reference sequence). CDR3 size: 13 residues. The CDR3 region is CASSFQGEGGYTF. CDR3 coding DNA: TGTGCCAGCAGTTTTCAGGGGGAAGGGGGCTACACCTTC.

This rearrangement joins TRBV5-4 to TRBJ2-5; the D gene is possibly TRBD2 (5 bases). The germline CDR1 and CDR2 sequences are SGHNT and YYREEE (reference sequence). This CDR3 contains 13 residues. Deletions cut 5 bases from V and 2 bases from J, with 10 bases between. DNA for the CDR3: TGTGCCAGCAGAAGAGTAGCGCAAGAGACCCAGTACTTC. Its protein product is CASRRVAQETQYF.

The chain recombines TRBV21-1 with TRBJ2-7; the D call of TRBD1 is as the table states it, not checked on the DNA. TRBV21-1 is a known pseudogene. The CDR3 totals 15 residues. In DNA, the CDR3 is TGTGCCAGCAGCGTACGGACAGGTTTCGCCTACGAGCAGTACTTC. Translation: CASSVRTGFAYEQYF.

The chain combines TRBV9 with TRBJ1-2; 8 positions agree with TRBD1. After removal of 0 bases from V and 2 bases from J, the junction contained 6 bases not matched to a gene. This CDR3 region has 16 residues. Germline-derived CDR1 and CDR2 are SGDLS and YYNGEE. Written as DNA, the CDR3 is TGTGCCAGCAGCGTAGGTGACAGGGGCGGCAACTATGGCTACACCTTC. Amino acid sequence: CASSVGDRGGNYGYTF.

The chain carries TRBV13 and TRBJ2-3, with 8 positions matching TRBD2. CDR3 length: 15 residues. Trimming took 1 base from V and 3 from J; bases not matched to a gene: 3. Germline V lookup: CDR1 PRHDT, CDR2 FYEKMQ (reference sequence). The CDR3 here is CASSLERGKTDTQYF. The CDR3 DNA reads TGTGCCAGCAGCTTAGAGCGGGGGAAGACAGATACGCAGTATTTT.

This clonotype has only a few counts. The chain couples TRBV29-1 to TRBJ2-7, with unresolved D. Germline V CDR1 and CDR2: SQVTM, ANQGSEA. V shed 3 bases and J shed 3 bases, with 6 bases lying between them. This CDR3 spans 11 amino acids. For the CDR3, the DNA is TGCAGCGTTGAGTCGAACTACGAGCAGTACTTC. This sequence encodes CSVESNYEQYF.

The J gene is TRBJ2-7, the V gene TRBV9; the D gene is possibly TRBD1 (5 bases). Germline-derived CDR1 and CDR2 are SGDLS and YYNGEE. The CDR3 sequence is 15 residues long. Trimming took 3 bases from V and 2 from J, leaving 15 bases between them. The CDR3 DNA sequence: TGTGCCAGCAGCGCCAGCTGGGGCCCGGCCTACGAGCAGTACTTC. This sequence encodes CASSASWGPAYEQYF.

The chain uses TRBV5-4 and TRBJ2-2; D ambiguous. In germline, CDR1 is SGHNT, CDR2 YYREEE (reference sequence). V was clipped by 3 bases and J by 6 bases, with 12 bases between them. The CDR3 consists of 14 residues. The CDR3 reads CASSSGPLSGELFF. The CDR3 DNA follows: TGTGCCAGCAGCTCCGGACCCCTCTCCGGGGAGCTGTTTTTT.

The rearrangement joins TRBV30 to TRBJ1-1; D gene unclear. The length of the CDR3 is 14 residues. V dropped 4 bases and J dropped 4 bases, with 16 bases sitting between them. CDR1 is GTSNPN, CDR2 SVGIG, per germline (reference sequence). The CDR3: CAWKVAGSGTEAFF. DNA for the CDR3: TGTGCCTGGAAGGTGGCGGGGTCGGGCACTGAAGCTTTCTTT.

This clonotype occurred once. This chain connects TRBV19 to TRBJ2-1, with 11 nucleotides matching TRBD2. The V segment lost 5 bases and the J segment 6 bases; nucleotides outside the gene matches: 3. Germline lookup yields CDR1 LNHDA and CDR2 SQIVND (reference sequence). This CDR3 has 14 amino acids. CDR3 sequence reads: CASSSGTSGNEQFF. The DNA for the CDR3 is TGTGCCAGTAGTTCCGGGACTAGCGGCAATGAGCAGTTCTTC.

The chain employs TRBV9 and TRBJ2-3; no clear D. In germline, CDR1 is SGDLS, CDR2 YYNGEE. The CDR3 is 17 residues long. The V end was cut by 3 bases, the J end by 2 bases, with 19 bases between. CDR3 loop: CASSARGGHPATDTQYF. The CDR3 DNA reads TGTGCCAGCAGCGCGCGTGGCGGTCATCCTGCCACAGATACGCAGTATTTT.

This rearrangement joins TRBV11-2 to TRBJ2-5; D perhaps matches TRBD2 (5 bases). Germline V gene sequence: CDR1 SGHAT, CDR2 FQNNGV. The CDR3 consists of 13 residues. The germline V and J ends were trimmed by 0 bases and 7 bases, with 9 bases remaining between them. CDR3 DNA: TGTGCCAGCAGCTTAGACCCTGGAGGGACCCAGTACTTC. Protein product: CASSLDPGGTQYF.

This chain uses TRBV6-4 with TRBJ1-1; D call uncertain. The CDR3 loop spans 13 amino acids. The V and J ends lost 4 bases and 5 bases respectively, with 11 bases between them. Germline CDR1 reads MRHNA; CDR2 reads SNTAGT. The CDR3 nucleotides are TGTGCCAGCAGTGTCGGTTCTTCGACTGAAGCTTTCTTT. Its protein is CASSVGSSTEAFF.

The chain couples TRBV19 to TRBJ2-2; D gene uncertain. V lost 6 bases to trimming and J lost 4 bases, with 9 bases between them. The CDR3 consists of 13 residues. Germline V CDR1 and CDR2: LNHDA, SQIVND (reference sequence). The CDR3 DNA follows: TGTGCCAGTAGAGAGTGGCTCACCGGGGAGCTGTTTTTT. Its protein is CASREWLTGELFF.

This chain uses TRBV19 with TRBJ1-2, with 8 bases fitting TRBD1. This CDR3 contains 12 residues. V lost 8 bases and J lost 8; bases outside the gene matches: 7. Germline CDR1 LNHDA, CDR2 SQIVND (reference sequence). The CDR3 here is CASLQRTGGYTF. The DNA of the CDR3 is TGTGCCAGTCTCCAACGGACAGGGGGCTACACCTTC.

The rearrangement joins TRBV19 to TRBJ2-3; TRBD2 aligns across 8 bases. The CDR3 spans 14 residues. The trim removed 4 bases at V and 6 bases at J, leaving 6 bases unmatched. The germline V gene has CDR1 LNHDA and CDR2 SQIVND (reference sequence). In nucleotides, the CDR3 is TGTGCCAGTAGTAACCGGGGGGGCAGGGATACGCAGTATTTT. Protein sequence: CASSNRGGRDTQYF.

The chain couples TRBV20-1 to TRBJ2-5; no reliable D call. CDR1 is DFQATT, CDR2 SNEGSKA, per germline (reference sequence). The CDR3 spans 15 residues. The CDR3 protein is CSAESWVWLEETQYF. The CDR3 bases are TGCTCTGCAGAGAGCTGGGTATGGCTTGAAGAGACCCAGTACTTC.

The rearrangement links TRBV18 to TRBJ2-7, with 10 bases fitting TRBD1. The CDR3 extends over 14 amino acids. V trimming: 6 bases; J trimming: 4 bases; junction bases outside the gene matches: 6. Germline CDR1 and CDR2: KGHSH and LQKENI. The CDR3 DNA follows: TGTGCCAGCTCGACCGGGACAGGGGTGTACGAGCAGTACTTC. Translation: CASSTGTGVYEQYF.

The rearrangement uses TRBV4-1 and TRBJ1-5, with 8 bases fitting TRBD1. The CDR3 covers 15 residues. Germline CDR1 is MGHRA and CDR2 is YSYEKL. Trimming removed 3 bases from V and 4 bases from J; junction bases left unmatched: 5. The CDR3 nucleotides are TGCGCCAGCAGCCAGCCAGGGACAGGAAATCAGCCCCAGCATTTT. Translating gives CASSQPGTGNQPQHF.

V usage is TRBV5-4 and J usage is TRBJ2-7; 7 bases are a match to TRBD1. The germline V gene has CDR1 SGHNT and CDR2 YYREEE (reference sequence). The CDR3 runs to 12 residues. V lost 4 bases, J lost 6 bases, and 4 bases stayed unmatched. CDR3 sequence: CASSPDRAEQYF. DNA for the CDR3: TGTGCCAGCAGCCCCGACAGGGCCGAGCAGTACTTC. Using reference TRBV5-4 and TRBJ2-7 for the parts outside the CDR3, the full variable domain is ETGVTQSPTHLIKTRGQQVTLRCSSQSGHNTVSWYQQALGQGPQFIFQYYREEENGRGNFPPRFSGLQFPNYSSELNVNALELDDSALYLCASSPDRAEQYFGPGTRLTVT.

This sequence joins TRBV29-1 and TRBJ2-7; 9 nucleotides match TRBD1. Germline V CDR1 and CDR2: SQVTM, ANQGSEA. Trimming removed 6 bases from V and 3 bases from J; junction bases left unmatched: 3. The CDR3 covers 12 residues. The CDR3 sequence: CSVTGQGYEQYF. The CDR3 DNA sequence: TGCAGCGTGACGGGACAGGGCTACGAGCAGTACTTC.